These 8 T cell receptor beta chains were sequenced from one sample in a study of blood T cell repertoires in COVID-19. Repertoires were generated with immunoSEQ multiplex PCR, while TCRdb's copy carries only in-frame clones and drops some. The table has roughly 110,000 clones, approximately 81% seen once. Sequenced sample: peripheral blood. These receptors all come from a human donor in a cohort sampled during active COVID-19.

V and J are TRBV19 and TRBJ2-2, with 10 bases identical to TRBD2. Germline-derived CDR1 and CDR2 are LNHDA and SQIVND (reference sequence). Losses at the gene ends were 3 bases for V and 6 bases for J; bases not matched to a gene: 4. CDR3 length equals 15 residues. CDR3: CASSMVLAGSGELFF. CDR3 DNA: TGTGCCAGTAGTATGGTACTAGCGGGATCCGGGGAGCTGTTTTTT. The full variable domain, completed using reference TRBV19 and TRBJ2-2, is DGGITQSPKYLFRKEGQNVTLSCEQNLNHDAMYWYRQDPGQGLRLIYYSQIVNDFQKGDIAEGYSVSREKKESFPLTVTSAQKNPTAFYLCASSMVLAGSGELFFGEGSRLTVL.

The chain links TRBV28 to TRBJ2-5, with 14 bases matching TRBD2. Germline trimming cut 5 bases from V and 5 bases from J; bases unmatched to any gene: 1. The CDR3 has 14 residues. CDR1 and CDR2 from the germline V gene are MDHEN and SYDVKM. The CDR3 sequence is CASSRLAGGETQYF. The DNA for the CDR3 is TGTGCCAGCAGTCGACTAGCGGGAGGGGAGACCCAGTACTTC.

This clone appeared a few times. The rearrangement links TRBV6-5 to TRBJ1-1; D ambiguous. The germline CDR1 and CDR2 sequences are MNHEY and SVGAGI. V dropped 2 bases and J dropped 0 bases, with 10 bases sitting between them. The CDR3 spans 15 residues. The CDR3 region is CASSYGQIMNTEAFF. DNA of the CDR3: TGTGCCAGCAGTTACGGTCAGATCATGAACACTGAAGCTTTCTTT.

The chain has TRBV18 and TRBJ1-6, with TRBD1 matching 7 bases. From germline, CDR1 is KGHSH and CDR2 LQKENI. The trim removed 2 bases at V and 9 bases at J, leaving 7 bases unmatched. The CDR3 has 15 amino acids. The CDR3 DNA reads TGTGCCAGCTCACCATACCGAGACAGGGCTTCACCCCTCCACTTT. This encodes CASSPYRDRASPLHF. The whole variable domain, remainder taken from reference TRBV18 and TRBJ1-6, is NAGVMQNPRHLVRRRGQEARLRCSPMKGHSHVYWYRQLPEEGLKFMVYLQKENIIDESGMPKERFSAEFPKEGPSILRIQQVVRGDSAAYFCASSPYRDRASPLHFGNGTRLTVT.

The chain joins TRBV4-3 to TRBJ1-6; D is perhaps TRBD1 (5 bases). The CDR3 consists of 15 residues. Trimming left V 0 bases short and J 10 bases short, with 13 bases between. Germline V gene data show CDR1 as LGHNA and CDR2 as YSLEER. CDR3 DNA: TGCGCCAGCAGCCAAGATTCCGGGTGGGGCTCACCCCTCCACTTT. The encoded protein is CASSQDSGWGSPLHF.

The chain recombines TRBV6-5 with TRBJ2-5; D not certain. Germline V CDR1 and CDR2: MNHEY, SVGAGI. The CDR3 consists of 13 residues. Trimming removed 5 bases from V and 5 bases from J, with 12 bases in between. CDR3 sequence reads: CASSLEFGETQYF. CDR3 bases: TGTGCCAGCAGTCTAGAGTTCGGTGAGACCCAGTACTTC.

CDR3 nucleotides: TGTGCCAGCAGCGCCGGACAGGGCACTGAAGCTTTCTTT. Amino acid sequence: CASSAGQGTEAFF. The J gene is TRBJ1-1, the V gene TRBV7-2; 8 bases are shared with TRBD1. The CDR3 runs to 13 residues. The V segment lost 5 bases and the J segment 4 bases; nucleotides outside the gene matches: 3. Germline CDR1 SGHTA, CDR2 FQGNSA.

The V call is TRBV18, the J call TRBJ2-1; the D gene is possibly TRBD2 (5 bases). This CDR3 spans 13 amino acids. Germline V gene sequence: CDR1 KGHSH, CDR2 LQKENI. V was cut by 4 bases and J by 10 bases, with 14 bases left in between. CDR3 amino acids: CASSQLVRHEQFF. Here the CDR3 DNA reads TGTGCCAGCTCACAACTAGTCAGACACGAGCAGTTCTTC.